At least ten counts were recorded for the clone carrying this T cell receptor beta chain. The antigen is undetermined. These data come from a study of regulatory T cells in long-lasting Graves disease. Overall study results and limits: Researchers examined only peripheral blood and not thyroid tissue.

Stated time point: newly diagnosed GD, antithyroid drugs for less than 3 months. There was RNA extracted from PBMCs, and the TCR library was made from it. Patients were enrolled at an endocrinology department in Xi'an, China. Collection of peripheral blood (about 8.1 milliliters) was done using EDTA tubes. HTBI primers from iRepertoire and Arm-PCR of CDR3 regions yielded the TCR beta libraries. Each CDR3 protein is one row after TCRdb ran MiXCR on the multiplex PCR reads. The data contain around 500,000 distinct CDR3 sequences, 13% of them seen just once; the ten biggest clones take up roughly a tenth. The CDR3 extends over 18 amino acids. Germline loops: CDR1 MNHEY, CDR2 SMNVEV (reference sequence). The ends lost 7 bases at V and 1 base at J; junction bases unmatched: 10. The same sample was also used in a study of T cells in Graves' hyperthyroidism and ophthalmopathy. According to that study: Stable disease denoted Graves' hyperthyroidism without ophthalmopathy progression within 18 months.

The chain uses TRBV27 and TRBJ2-5, with 15 positions matching TRBD2. The starting material was peripheral blood mononuclear cells (PBMCs), obtained at new diagnosis, from a patient treated with antithyroid drugs. The TCR sequence derives from a man younger than 40 with Graves disease. CDR3 bases: TGTGCCAGCACTAAAAGGGGACTAGCGGGAGGCCTCCAAGAGACCCAGTACTTC. Translating it yields CASTKRGLAGGLQETQYF.